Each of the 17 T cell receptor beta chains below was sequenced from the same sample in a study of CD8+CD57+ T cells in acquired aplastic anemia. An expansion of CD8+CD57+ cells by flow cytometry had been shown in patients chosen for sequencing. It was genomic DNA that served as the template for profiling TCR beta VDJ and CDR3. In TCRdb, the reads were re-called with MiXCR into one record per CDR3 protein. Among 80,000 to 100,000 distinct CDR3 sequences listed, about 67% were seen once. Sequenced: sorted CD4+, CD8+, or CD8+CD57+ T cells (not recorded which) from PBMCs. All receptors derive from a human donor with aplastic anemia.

The CDR3 spells CSARTSGRASYNEQFF. For the CDR3, the DNA is TGCAGTGCCCGGACTAGCGGGAGGGCTTCCTACAATGAGCAGTTCTTC. The chain uses TRBV20-1 and TRBJ2-1; 15 positions match TRBD2. CDR1 and CDR2 (germline): DFQATT, SNEGSKA (reference sequence). The CDR3 runs to 16 residues. J was trimmed by 1 base and V by 6 bases; bases with no gene match: 4.

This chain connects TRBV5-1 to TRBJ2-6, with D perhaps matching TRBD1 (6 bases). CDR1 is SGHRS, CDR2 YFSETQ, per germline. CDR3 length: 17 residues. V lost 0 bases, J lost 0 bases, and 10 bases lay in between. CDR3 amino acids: CASSLEQGDSGANVLTF. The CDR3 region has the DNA TGCGCCAGCAGCTTGGAACAGGGTGACTCTGGGGCCAACGTCCTGACTTTC.

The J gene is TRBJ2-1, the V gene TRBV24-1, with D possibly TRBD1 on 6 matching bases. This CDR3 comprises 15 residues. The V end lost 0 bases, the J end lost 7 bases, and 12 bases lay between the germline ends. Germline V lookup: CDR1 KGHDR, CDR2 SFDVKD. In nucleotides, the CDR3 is TGTGCCACCAGTGATTTGTCCGTAGGGGGTAATGAGCAGTTCTTC. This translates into CATSDLSVGGNEQFF.

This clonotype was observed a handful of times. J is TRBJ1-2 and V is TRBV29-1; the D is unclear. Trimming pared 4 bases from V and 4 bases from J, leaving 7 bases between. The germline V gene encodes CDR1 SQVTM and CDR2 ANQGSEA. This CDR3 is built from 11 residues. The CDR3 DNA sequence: TGCAGCGTTGCGGAGGGCTATGGCTACACCTTC. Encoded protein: CSVAEGYGYTF.

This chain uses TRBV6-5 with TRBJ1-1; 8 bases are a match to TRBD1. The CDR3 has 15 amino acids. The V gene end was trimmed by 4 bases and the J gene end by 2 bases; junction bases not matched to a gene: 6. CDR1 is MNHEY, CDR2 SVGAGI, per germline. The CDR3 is CASSFLQGGNTEAFF. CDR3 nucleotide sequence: TGTGCCAGCAGTTTCCTACAGGGGGGAAACACTGAAGCTTTCTTT.

Written as DNA, the CDR3 is TGCAGTGCTACCCGGGGAGCAGATACGCAGTATTTT. Amino acids: CSATRGADTQYF. This sequence joins TRBV20-1 and TRBJ2-3; possible D gene TRBD2, 5 bases. Trimming took 4 bases from V and 4 from J, leaving 9 bases between them. This CDR3 has 12 residues. In germline, CDR1 is DFQATT, CDR2 SNEGSKA (reference sequence).

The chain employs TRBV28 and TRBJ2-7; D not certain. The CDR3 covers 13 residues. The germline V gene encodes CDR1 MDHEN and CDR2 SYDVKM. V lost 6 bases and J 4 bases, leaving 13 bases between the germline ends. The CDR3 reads CASRPTRRYEQYF. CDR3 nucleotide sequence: TGTGCCAGCAGGCCTACGCGGAGATACGAGCAGTACTTC.

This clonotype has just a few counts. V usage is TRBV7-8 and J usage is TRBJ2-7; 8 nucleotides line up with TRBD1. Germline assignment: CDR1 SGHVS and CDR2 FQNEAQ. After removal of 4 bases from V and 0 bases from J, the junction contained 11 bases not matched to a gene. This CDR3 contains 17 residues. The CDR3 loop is CASSSPRDRSFSYEQYF. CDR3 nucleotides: TGTGCCAGCAGCTCACCCAGGGACAGGTCCTTCTCCTACGAGCAGTACTTC.

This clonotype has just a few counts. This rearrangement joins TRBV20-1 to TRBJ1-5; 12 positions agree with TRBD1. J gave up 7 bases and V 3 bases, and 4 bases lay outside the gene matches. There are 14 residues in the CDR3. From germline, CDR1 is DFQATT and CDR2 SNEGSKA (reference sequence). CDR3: CSASGDRGLQPQHF. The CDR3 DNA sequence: TGCAGTGCTAGTGGGGACAGGGGGCTACAGCCCCAGCATTTT.

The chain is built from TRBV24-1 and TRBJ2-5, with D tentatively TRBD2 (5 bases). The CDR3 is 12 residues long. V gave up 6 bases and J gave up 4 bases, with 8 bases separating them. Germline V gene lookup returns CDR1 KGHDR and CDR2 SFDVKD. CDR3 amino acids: CATSPRGETQYF. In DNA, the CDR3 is TGTGCCACCAGTCCCCGGGGAGAGACCCAGTACTTC.

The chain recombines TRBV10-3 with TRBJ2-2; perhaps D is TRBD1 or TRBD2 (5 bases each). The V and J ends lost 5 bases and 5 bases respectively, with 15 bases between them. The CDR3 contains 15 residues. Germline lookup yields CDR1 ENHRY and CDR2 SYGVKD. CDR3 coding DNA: TGTGCCATCAGTCGGACAACAGCGGAAACCGGGGAGCTGTTTTTT. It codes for CAISRTTAETGELFF.

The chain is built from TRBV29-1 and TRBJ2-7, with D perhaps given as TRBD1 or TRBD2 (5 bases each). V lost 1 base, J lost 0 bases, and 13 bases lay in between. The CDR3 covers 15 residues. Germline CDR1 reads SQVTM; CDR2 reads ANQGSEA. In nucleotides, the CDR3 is TGCAGCGTTGAAGGGGGACCCCCTCCCTCCTACGAGCAGTACTTC. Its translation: CSVEGGPPPSYEQYF.

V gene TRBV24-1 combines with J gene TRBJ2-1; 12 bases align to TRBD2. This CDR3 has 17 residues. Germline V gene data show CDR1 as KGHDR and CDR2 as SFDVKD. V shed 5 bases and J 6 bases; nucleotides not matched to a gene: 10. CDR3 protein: CATSALTSGGEFNEQFF. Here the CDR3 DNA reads TGTGCCACCAGTGCCTTGACTAGCGGGGGCGAATTCAATGAGCAGTTCTTC.

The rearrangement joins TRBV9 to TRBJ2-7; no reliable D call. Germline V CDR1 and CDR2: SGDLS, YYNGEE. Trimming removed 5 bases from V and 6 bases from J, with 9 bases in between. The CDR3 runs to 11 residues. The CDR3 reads CASRTVSEQYF. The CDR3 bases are TGTGCCAGCAGAACAGTCTCCGAGCAGTACTTC.

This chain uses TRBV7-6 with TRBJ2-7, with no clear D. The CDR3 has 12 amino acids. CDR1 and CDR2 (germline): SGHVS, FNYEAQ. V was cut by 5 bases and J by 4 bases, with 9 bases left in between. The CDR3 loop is CASSQDRYEQYF. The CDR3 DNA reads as TGTGCCAGCAGCCAAGACCGGTACGAGCAGTACTTC.

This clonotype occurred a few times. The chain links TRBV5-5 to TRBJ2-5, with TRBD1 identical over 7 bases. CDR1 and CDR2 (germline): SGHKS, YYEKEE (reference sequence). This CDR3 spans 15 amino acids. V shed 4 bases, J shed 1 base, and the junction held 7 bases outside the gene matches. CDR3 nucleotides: TGTGCCAGCAGCACCACCCGGGACAGCCAAGAGACCCAGTACTTC. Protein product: CASSTTRDSQETQYF.

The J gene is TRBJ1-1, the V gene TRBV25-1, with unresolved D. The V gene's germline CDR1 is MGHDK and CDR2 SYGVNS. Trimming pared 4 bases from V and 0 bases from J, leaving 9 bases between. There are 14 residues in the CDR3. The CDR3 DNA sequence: TGTGCCAGCAGTGTTGACGGAATGAACACTGAAGCTTTCTTT. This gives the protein CASSVDGMNTEAFF.